In its sample, the clone carrying this TCR beta chain was seen a few times. The antigen remains unidentified. With each sample, at least 6 micrograms of total RNA were extracted. The germline CDR1 and CDR2 sequences are SGHTA and FQGNSA. This CDR3 has 16 amino acids. J was trimmed by 5 bases and V by 7 bases; bases with no gene match: 8. The data stem from a study of blood T cells in healthy people across ages. Notes on the study in general: There were more naive CD4+ cells and higher diversity in long-lived donors than in aged donors.

Primed by a sample-barcoded 5' primer and a J-beta primer mix, a second PCR proceeded for about 6 to 11 cycles. Every cDNA molecule carried a tag from a template-switch adaptor bearing 12 random nucleotides. One entry per CDR3 protein results from TCRdb running MiXCR on the 5' RACE reads. The sample shows 1.8 million or so distinct CDR3 sequences, about two fifths of them seen only once. The receptor comes from a human donor in good health. The material sequenced was blood. This chain connects TRBV7-2 to TRBJ2-5; 15 nucleotides align to TRBD2. The CDR3 nucleotides are TGTGCCAGCAAACCCGGACTAGCGGGGGGGCAGGAGACCCAGTACTTC. Amino acids: CASKPGLAGGQETQYF.